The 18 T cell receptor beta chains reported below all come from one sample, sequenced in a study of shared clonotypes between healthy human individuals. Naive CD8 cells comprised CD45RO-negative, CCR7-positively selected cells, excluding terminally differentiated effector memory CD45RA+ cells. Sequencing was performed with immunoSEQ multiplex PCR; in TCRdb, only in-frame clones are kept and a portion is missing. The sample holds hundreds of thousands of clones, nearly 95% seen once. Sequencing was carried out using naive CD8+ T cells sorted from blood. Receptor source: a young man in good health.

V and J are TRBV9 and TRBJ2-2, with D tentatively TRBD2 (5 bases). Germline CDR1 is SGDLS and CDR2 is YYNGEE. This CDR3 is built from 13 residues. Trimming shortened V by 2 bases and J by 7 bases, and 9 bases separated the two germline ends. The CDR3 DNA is TGTGCCAGCAGCGTGTACGGGGACGGGGAGCTGTTTTTT. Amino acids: CASSVYGDGELFF.

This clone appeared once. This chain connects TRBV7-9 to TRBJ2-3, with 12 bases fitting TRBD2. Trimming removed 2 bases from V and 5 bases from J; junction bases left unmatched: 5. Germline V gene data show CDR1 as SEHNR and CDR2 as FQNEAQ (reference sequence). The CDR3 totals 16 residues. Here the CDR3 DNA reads TGTGCCAGCAGCTTATTTCAGACTAGCGGGAGAGATACGCAGTATTTT. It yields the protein CASSLFQTSGRDTQYF.

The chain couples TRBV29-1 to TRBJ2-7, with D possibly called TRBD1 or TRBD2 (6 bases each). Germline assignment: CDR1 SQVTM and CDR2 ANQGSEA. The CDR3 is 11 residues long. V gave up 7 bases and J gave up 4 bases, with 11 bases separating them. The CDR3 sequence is CSAWGAYEQYF. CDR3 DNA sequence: TGCAGCGCCTGGGGGGCTTACGAGCAGTACTTC.

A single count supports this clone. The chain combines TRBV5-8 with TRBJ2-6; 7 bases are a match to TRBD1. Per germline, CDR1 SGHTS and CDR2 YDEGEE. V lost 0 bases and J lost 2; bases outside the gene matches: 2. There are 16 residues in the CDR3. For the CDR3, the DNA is TGTGCCAGCAGCTTGGGGACAGGAGCTGGGGCCAACGTCCTGACTTTC. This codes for CASSLGTGAGANVLTF.

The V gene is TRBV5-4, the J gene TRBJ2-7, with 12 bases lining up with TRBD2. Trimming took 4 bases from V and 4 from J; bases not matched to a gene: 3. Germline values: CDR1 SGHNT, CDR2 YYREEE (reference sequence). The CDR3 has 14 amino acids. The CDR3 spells CASSAGTSGYEQYF. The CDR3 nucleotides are TGTGCCAGCAGCGCCGGGACTAGCGGGTACGAGCAGTACTTC.

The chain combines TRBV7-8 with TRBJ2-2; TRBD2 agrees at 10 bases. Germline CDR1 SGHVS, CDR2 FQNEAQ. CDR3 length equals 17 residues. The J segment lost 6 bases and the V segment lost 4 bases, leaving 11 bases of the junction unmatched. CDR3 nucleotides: TGTGCCAGCAGCTCGACTCTAGCGGGAGAACGCGCCGGGGAGCTGTTTTTT. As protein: CASSSTLAGERAGELFF.

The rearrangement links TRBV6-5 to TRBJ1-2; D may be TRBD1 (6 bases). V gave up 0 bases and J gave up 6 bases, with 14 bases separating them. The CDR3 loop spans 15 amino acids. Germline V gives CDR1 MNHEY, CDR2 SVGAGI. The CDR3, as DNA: TGTGCCAGCAGTTACTCGAGTGGGGGCTACGATGGCTACACCTTC. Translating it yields CASSYSSGGYDGYTF.

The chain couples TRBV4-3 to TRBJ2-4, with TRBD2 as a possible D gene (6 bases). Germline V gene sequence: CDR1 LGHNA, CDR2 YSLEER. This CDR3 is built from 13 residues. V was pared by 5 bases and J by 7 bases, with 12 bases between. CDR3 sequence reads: CASSGGTGNIQYF. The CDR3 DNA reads TGCGCCAGCAGCGGCGGGACGGGGAACATTCAGTACTTC.

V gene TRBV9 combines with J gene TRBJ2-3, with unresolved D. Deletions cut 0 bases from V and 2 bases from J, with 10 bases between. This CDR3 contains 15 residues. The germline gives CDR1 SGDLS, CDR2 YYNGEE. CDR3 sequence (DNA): TGTGCCAGCAGCGTAGAAGGTTCTCCCACAGATACGCAGTATTTT. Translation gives CASSVEGSPTDTQYF.

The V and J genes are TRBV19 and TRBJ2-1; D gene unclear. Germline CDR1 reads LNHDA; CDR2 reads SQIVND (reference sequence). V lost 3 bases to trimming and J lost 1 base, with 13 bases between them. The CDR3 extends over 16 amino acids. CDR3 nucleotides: TGTGCCAGTAGTATCCCGACTGCTAGGTCCTACAATGAGCAGTTCTTC. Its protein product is CASSIPTARSYNEQFF. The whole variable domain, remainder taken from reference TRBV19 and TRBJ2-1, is DGGITQSPKYLFRKEGQNVTLSCEQNLNHDAMYWYRQDPGQGLRLIYYSQIVNDFQKGDIAEGYSVSREKKESFPLTVTSAQKNPTAFYLCASSIPTARSYNEQFFGPGTRLTVL.

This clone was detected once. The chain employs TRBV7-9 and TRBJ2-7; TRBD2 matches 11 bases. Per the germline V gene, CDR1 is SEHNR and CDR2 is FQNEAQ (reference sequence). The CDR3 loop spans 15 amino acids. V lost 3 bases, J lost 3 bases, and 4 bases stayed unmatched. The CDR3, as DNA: TGTGCCAGCAGCTTGGAGGGACTAGCGGACTACGAGCAGTACTTC. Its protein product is CASSLEGLADYEQYF. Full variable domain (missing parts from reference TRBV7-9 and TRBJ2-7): DTGVSQNPRHKITKRGQNVTFRCDPISEHNRLYWYRQTLGQGPEFLTYFQNEAQLEKSRLLSDRFSAERPKGSFSTLEIQRTEQGDSAMYLCASSLEGLADYEQYFGPGTRLTVT.

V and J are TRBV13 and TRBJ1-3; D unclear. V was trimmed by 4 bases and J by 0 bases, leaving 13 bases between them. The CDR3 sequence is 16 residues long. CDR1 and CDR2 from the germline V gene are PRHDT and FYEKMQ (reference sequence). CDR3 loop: CASSSLTGSSGNTIYF. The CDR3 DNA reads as TGTGCCAGCAGCTCTTTGACGGGGAGCTCTGGAAACACCATATATTTT.

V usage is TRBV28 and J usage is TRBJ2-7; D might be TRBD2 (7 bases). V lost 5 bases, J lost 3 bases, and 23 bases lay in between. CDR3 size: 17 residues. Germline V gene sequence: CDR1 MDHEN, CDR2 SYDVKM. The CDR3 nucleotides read TGTGCCAGCAGTCCCACATACGGGGGGCGGCACCTCTACGAGCAGTACTTC. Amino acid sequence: CASSPTYGGRHLYEQYF.

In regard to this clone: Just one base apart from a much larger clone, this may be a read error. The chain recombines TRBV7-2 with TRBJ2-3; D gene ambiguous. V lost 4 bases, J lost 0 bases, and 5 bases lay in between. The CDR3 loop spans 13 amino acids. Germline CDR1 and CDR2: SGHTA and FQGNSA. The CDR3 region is CASSSPSTDTQYF. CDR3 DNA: TGTGCCAGCAGCTCCCCTAGCACAGATACGCAGTATTTT. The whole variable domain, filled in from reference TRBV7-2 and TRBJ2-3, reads GAGVSQSPSNKVTEKGKDVELRCDPISGHTALYWYRQSLGQGLEFLIYFQGNSAPDKSGLPSDRFSAERTGGSVSTLTIQRTQQEDSAVYLCASSSPSTDTQYFGPGTRLTVL.

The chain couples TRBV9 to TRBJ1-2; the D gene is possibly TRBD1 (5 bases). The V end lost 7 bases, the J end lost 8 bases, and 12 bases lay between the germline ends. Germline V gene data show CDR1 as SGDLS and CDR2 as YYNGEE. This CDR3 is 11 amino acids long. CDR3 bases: TGTGCCAGCCGCCGGGGGGAGGGCTACACCTTC. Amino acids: CASRRGEGYTF.

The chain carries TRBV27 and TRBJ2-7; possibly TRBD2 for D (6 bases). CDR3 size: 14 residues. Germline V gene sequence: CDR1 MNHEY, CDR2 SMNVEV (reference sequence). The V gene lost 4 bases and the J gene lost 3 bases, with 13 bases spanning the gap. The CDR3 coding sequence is TGTGCCAGCAGTTATAGGGGAGCGGGCTACGAGCAGTACTTC. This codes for CASSYRGAGYEQYF.

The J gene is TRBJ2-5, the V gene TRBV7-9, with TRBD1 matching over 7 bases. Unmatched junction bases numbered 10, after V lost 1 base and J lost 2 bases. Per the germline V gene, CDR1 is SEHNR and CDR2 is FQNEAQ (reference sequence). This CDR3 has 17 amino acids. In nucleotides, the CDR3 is TGTGCCAGCAGCTTAGATTCCCGGGACAGTGTACAAGAGACCCAGTACTTC. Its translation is CASSLDSRDSVQETQYF.

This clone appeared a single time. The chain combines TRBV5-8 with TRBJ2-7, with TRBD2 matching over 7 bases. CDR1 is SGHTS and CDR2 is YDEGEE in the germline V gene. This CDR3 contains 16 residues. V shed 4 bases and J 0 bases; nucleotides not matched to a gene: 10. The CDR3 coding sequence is TGTGCCAGCAGCAACACCAGGGAGGGGAGCTCCTACGAGCAGTACTTC. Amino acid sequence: CASSNTREGSSYEQYF.